Given below is one TCR beta chain in context. Antigen specificity is unknown. The data belong to a study of beta chain features in type 1 diabetes. General study points: Shorter TCRB CDR3s, moderately but significantly so, marked every one of the four CD4+ subsets in Type 1 diabetes patients.

Deletions cut 0 bases from V and 8 bases from J, with 13 bases between. Germline V CDR1 and CDR2: MNHEY, SMNVEV (reference sequence). The CDR3 length is 14 residues. Every isolated RNA sample was fully reverse transcribed, so sequencing captured expressed TCRB transcripts. TCRdb's copy holds only in-frame clones and misses some; the assay was immunoSEQ multiplex PCR. The sample has about 160,000 clones; 6.5% to 10% are singletons. The sequenced material came from central memory CD4+ T cells from blood. The receptor was derived from a woman aged 18-30 years with type 1 diabetes. The chain links TRBV27 to TRBJ1-2; D gene uncertain. The CDR3 spells CASSLSGSVVGYTF. The CDR3 DNA reads TGTGCCAGCAGTTTATCGGGCAGTGTTGTGGGCTACACCTTC.